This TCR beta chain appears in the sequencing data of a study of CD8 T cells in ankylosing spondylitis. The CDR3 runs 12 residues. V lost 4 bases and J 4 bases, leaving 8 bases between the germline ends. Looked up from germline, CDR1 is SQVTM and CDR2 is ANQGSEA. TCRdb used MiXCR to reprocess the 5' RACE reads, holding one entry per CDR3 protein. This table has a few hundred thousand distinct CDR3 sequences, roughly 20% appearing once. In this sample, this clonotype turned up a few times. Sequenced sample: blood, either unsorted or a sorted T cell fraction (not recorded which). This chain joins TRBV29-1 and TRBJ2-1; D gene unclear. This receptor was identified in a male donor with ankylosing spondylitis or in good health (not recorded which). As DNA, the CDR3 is TGCAGCGTTGTATCGCCATACAATGAGCAGTTCTTC. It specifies CSVVSPYNEQFF.